These 17 T cell receptor beta chains were all obtained from the same sample, sequenced in a study of OX40 agonist ivuxolimab in advanced cancers. Repertoires were generated with immunoSEQ multiplex PCR, while TCRdb's copy carries only in-frame clones and drops some. The sample lists almost 45,000 clones, roughly 87% seen once, with around 20% in the top ten. Sequenced here: CD4+ or CD8+ T cells sorted from blood, sampled in a trial of the OX40 agonist ivuxolimab. The receptors originated from an adult with an advanced solid tumor such as melanoma, head and neck, liver or kidney cancer.

The chain is built from TRBV9 and TRBJ1-2; no firm D call. This CDR3 spans 14 amino acids. The V end was cut by 0 bases, the J end by 8 bases, with 14 bases between. The V gene's germline CDR1 is SGDLS and CDR2 YYNGEE. CDR3 amino acids: CASSVATGAPGYTF. The CDR3 DNA follows: TGTGCCAGCAGCGTAGCTACGGGCGCCCCGGGCTACACCTTC.

The gene calls are TRBV13 and TRBJ1-1; the D gene is possibly TRBD1 (5 bases). The CDR3 extends over 15 amino acids. Germline-derived CDR1 and CDR2 are PRHDT and FYEKMQ (reference sequence). V lost 2 bases and J lost 1, with 11 bases in between. CDR3 DNA: TGTGCCAGCAGCTTACTCACGACAGAGAACACTGAAGCTTTCTTT. Encoded protein: CASSLLTTENTEAFF.

The rearrangement uses TRBV6-5 and TRBJ2-1; D call uncertain. The CDR3 contains 16 residues. Trimming shortened V by 0 bases and J by 4 bases, and 13 bases separated the two germline ends. CDR1 is MNHEY, CDR2 SVGAGI, per germline. CDR3 sequence reads: CASSYSVGERYNEQFF. The CDR3 coding sequence is TGTGCCAGCAGTTACTCGGTTGGGGAACGGTACAATGAGCAGTTCTTC.

The chain has TRBV7-6 and TRBJ2-2; D gene unclear. This CDR3 has 12 amino acids. V shed 3 bases and J shed 6 bases, with 5 bases lying between them. Germline CDR1 reads SGHVS; CDR2 reads FNYEAQ. The CDR3 DNA reads as TGTGCCAGCAGCTTTAGCTCCGGGGAGCTGTTTTTT. This gives the protein CASSFSSGELFF. Using reference TRBV7-6 and TRBJ2-2 for the parts outside the CDR3, the full variable domain is GAGVSQSPRYKVTKRGQDVALRCDPISGHVSLYWYRQALGQGPEFLTYFNYEAQQDKSGLPNDRFSAERPEGSISTLTIQRTEQRDSAMYRCASSFSSGELFFGEGSRLTVL.

The chain carries TRBV6-5 and TRBJ2-7; D is undetermined. This CDR3 is built from 14 residues. Germline CDR1 is MNHEY and CDR2 is SVGAGI. Trimming took off 0 bases at V and 0 bases at J, with 6 bases between the two ends. CDR3 sequence reads: CASSYSGNSYEQYF. CDR3 nucleotide sequence: TGTGCCAGCAGTTACTCAGGCAACTCCTACGAGCAGTACTTC.

The rearrangement joins TRBV2 to TRBJ2-1, with TRBD2 matching over 7 bases. This CDR3 is built from 15 residues. The V gene's germline CDR1 is SNHLY and CDR2 FYNNEI. J lost 7 bases, V lost 3 bases, and 9 bases had no gene match. The CDR3 loop reads CASSDWRGLSNEQFF. In nucleotides, the CDR3 is TGTGCCAGCAGTGACTGGCGGGGGTTGAGTAATGAGCAGTTCTTC.

This clone appeared a few times. This chain joins TRBV19 and TRBJ1-5; D is unclear. This CDR3 spans 15 amino acids. In germline, CDR1 is LNHDA, CDR2 SQIVND (reference sequence). V gave up 5 bases and J gave up 4 bases, with 15 bases separating them. The CDR3 nucleotides are TGTGCCAGTAGTCCTAGTGAAGGATTTAATCAGCCCCAGCATTTT. The encoded protein is CASSPSEGFNQPQHF.

V and J are TRBV27 and TRBJ2-6; D possibly matches TRBD1 or TRBD2 (6 bases each). Germline V CDR1 and CDR2: MNHEY, SMNVEV (reference sequence). Trimming removed 3 bases from V and 0 bases from J, with 21 bases in between. The CDR3 loop spans 20 amino acids. The CDR3 DNA sequence: TGTGCCAGCAGTTTTTGGGGGGCCGATACCCGATTCTCTGGGGCCAACGTCCTGACTTTC. Amino acid sequence: CASSFWGADTRFSGANVLTF.

This chain links TRBV12-5 with TRBJ2-5, with unresolved D. The CDR3 is made up of 12 amino acids. The germline V gene has CDR1 LGHNT and CDR2 FRNRAP. V gave up 7 bases and J gave up 5 bases, with 11 bases separating them. In nucleotides, the CDR3 is TGTGCTAGTGTCGTTGACCGGGAGACCCAGTACTTC. The encoded protein is CASVVDRETQYF.

This clone has a count of ten or more. The chain couples TRBV12-5 to TRBJ1-2; 7 nucleotides align to TRBD1. The CDR3 is 15 amino acids. Germline CDR1 LGHNT, CDR2 FRNRAP. The trim removed 1 base at V and 3 bases at J, leaving 5 bases unmatched. The CDR3 nucleotides are TGTGCTAGTGGTTTGGCCTCTCAGGGGGACTATGGCTACACCTTC. Its translation is CASGLASQGDYGYTF.

The rearrangement links TRBV7-9 to TRBJ2-3; 8 bases line up with TRBD1. The CDR3 spans 15 residues. V shed 5 bases and J 2 bases; nucleotides not matched to a gene: 6. The germline V gene has CDR1 SEHNR and CDR2 FQNEAQ (reference sequence). For the CDR3, the DNA is TGTGCCAGCAGCACAGGGGGGACCCTCACAGATACGCAGTATTTT. It is translated as CASSTGGTLTDTQYF.

This clone was detected only a few times. CDR3 DNA sequence: TGTGCCAGCAGCTTAGAGCTGGCAGCGGGGGTCACAGATACGCAGTATTTT. It codes for CASSLELAAGVTDTQYF. The gene calls are TRBV7-2 and TRBJ2-3, with TRBD2 identical over 8 bases. Looked up from germline, CDR1 is SGHTA and CDR2 is FQGNSA. J gave up 2 bases and V 1 base, and 8 bases lay outside the gene matches. The CDR3 contains 17 residues.

This CDR3 is CASKGTGGFYGYTF. CDR3 DNA sequence: TGTGCCAGCAAGGGTACGGGAGGCTTCTATGGCTACACCTTC. The V gene is TRBV28, the J gene TRBJ1-2; D ambiguous. V was shortened by 7 bases and J by 4 bases, with 16 bases between the two germline ends. The CDR3 is made up of 14 amino acids. Germline CDR1 MDHEN, CDR2 SYDVKM.

The chain employs TRBV7-2 and TRBJ2-1; D is undetermined. Per the germline V gene, CDR1 is SGHTA and CDR2 is FQGNSA. This CDR3 is built from 13 residues. With 3 bases removed from V and 4 bases from J, the gap between germline ends came to 7 bases. In nucleotides, the CDR3 is TGTGCCAGCAGCTTCAACCCGTACAATGAGCAGTTCTTC. Its translation is CASSFNPYNEQFF.

This clone occurred a few times. V is TRBV7-8 and J is TRBJ1-4, with TRBD1 matching over 10 bases. Losses at the gene ends were 1 base for V and 6 bases for J; bases not matched to a gene: 2. Germline V gene sequence: CDR1 SGHVS, CDR2 FQNEAQ. The CDR3 sequence is 15 residues long. As DNA, the CDR3 is TGTGCCAGCAGCTTAGAAGGGACAGGGGATGAAAAACTGTTTTTT. It encodes CASSLEGTGDEKLFF.

This clone was seen only a few times. The chain is built from TRBV9 and TRBJ1-1; possible D gene TRBD1, 5 bases. V shed 0 bases and J shed 3 bases, with 15 bases lying between them. The CDR3 contains 16 residues. The germline V gene encodes CDR1 SGDLS and CDR2 YYNGEE. CDR3 protein: CASSVDPSRVDTEAFF. CDR3 coding DNA: TGTGCCAGCAGCGTAGACCCCAGCAGGGTGGACACTGAAGCTTTCTTT.

This clone has a single count. This chain uses TRBV11-2 with TRBJ1-3; D remains ambiguous. CDR3 length: 18 residues. Germline CDR1 SGHAT, CDR2 FQNNGV. The V end was cut by 1 base, the J end by 2 bases, with 18 bases between. CDR3 DNA: TGTGCCAGCAGCTTAGTCTACATGGCGGCAGGCCCTGGAAACACCATATATTTT. Its protein is CASSLVYMAAGPGNTIYF.